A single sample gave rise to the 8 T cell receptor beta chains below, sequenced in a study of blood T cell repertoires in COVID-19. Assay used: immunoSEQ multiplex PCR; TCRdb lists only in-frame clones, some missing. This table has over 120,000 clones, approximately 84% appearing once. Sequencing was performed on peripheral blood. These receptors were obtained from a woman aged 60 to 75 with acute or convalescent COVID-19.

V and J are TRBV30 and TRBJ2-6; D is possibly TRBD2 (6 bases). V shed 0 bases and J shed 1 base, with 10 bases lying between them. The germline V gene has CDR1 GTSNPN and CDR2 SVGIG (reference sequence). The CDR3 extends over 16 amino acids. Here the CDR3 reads CAWSVLAQSGANVLTF. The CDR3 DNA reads TGTGCCTGGAGTGTACTAGCACAGTCTGGGGCCAACGTCCTGACTTTC. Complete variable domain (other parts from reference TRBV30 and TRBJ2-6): SQTIHQWPATLVQPVGSPLSLECTVEGTSNPNLYWYRQAAGRGLQLLFYSVGIGQISSEVPQNLSASRPQDRQFILSSKKLLLSDSGFYLCAWSVLAQSGANVLTFGAGSRLTVL.

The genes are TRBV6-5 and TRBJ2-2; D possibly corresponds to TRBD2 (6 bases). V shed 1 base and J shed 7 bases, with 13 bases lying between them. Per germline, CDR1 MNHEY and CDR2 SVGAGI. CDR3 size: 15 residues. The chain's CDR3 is CASSYFRGGYGELFF. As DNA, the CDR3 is TGTGCCAGCAGTTACTTTCGTGGGGGGTACGGGGAGCTGTTTTTT.

CDR3 sequence: CASSLAGLGYEQYF. CDR3 DNA sequence: TGTGCCAGCAGTTTAGCGGGATTGGGCTACGAGCAGTACTTC. The chain carries TRBV2 and TRBJ2-7, with TRBD2 matching 8 bases. With 5 bases clipped from V and 3 bases from J, the junction kept 6 bases outside the gene matches. Germline V gene data show CDR1 as SNHLY and CDR2 as FYNNEI. The CDR3 contains 14 residues.

The CDR3 region has the DNA TGTGCCACCAGCAGCCGACGTGGGGGCGTGGAGCAGTTCTTC. Translated, it gives CATSSRRGGVEQFF. The V gene is TRBV24-1, the J gene TRBJ2-1, with a weak D call TRBD1 (6 bases). Germline V gene sequence: CDR1 KGHDR, CDR2 SFDVKD. V lost 7 bases to trimming and J lost 10 bases, with 19 bases between them. The CDR3 spans 14 residues.

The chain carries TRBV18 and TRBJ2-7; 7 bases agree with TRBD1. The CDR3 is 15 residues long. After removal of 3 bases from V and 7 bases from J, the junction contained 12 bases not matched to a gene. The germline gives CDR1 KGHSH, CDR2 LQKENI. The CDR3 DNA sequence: TGTGCCAGCTCACCTCCGGGACAGCCCCGAGGGGAGCAGTACTTC. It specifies CASSPPGQPRGEQYF.

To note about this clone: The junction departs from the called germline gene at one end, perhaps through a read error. CDR3 sequence: CASSLEYREISF. The CDR3 nucleotides read TGTGCCAGCAGTTTAGAGTACAGGGAGATTTCATTC. V usage is TRBV12-3 or TRBV12-4 and J usage is TRBJ2-7, with a tentative D call TRBD1 (6 bases). There are 12 residues in the CDR3.

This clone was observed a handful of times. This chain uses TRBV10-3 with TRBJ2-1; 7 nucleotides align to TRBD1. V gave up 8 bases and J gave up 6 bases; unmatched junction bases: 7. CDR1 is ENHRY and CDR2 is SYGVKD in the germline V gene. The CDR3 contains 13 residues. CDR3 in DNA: TGTGCCATCCGCCAGGGACAGTCCAATGAGCAGTTCTTC. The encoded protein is CAIRQGQSNEQFF.

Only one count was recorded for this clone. CDR3 in DNA: TGTGCCAGCAGCGCCCGGGACAGGGTTACTGAAGCTTTCTTT. Residues: CASSARDRVTEAFF. The chain combines TRBV7-8 with TRBJ1-1, with 9 bases aligning to TRBD1. This CDR3 has 14 residues. V was pared by 5 bases and J by 5 bases, with 6 bases of the junction left unmatched. The germline gives CDR1 SGHVS, CDR2 FQNEAQ.